These T cell receptor beta chains were read from a single sample in a study of regulatory T cells in long-lasting Graves disease. MiXCR, applied by TCRdb to the multiplex PCR reads, yields one record per CDR3 protein. The sample has around 460,000 distinct CDR3 sequences, less than 25% seen once. The sample was peripheral blood mononuclear cells (PBMCs), taken when the disease was refractory, from a patient treated with antithyroid drugs. Source of these receptors: a female donor with Graves disease. CDR3s include the opening cysteine and the closing phenylalanine or tryptophan. Fields, in order: D gene, V gene, J gene, clone size, CDR3 DNA, CDR3 protein. The D gene is left open where the match is weak. Clone size is stated in some rows and not others, as once, few, many or a class when expanded.

d_call: TRBD2; v_call: TRBV29-1; j_call: TRBJ2-7; clone_size: .; cdr3_nt: TGCAGCGTTGAAGGGGGGACTACCTACGAGCAGTACTTC; cdr3_aa: CSVEGGTTYEQYF
d_call: .; v_call: TRBV29-1; j_call: TRBJ1-4; clone_size: few; cdr3_nt: TGCAGCGTTTGGTCGGACCGGCTGTTTTTT; cdr3_aa: CSVWSDRLFF
d_call: TRBD2; v_call: TRBV7-2; j_call: TRBJ2-7; clone_size: many; cdr3_nt: TGTGCCAGCGCGAAGAGCGGGGCTTCCTACGAGCAGTACTTC; cdr3_aa: CASAKSGASYEQYF
d_call: .; v_call: TRBV20-1; j_call: TRBJ1-5; clone_size: many; cdr3_nt: TGCAGTGCTAGGGCTGGTAGGGATCAGCCCCAGCATTTT; cdr3_aa: CSARAGRDQPQHF
d_call: TRBD1; v_call: TRBV28; j_call: TRBJ2-5; clone_size: many; cdr3_nt: TGTGCCAGCAGTTTGTCCCACGGGACAGCCGAAGAGACCCAGTACTTC; cdr3_aa: CASSLSHGTAEETQYF
d_call: TRBD1; v_call: TRBV19; j_call: TRBJ1-5; clone_size: .; cdr3_nt: TGTGCCAGTAGTATGGGACAGCTGATCAATCAGCCCCAGCATTTT; cdr3_aa: CASSMGQLINQPQHF
d_call: TRBD1; v_call: TRBV15; j_call: TRBJ1-3; clone_size: many; cdr3_nt: TGTGCCACCAGCCGGACAGGGTCTGGAAACACCATATATTTT; cdr3_aa: CATSRTGSGNTIYF
d_call: TRBD1; v_call: TRBV6-9; j_call: TRBJ1-2; clone_size: many; cdr3_nt: TGTGCCAGCAGTTCGGACAGGGGGCGAAGCGGCTACACCTTC; cdr3_aa: CASSSDRGRSGYTF
d_call: .; v_call: TRBV20-1; j_call: TRBJ2-2; clone_size: .; cdr3_nt: TGCAGTGCTAGAGATAGGTGGAGGGGAGGGCTGTTTTTT; cdr3_aa: CSARDRWRGGLFF
d_call: .; v_call: TRBV6-1; j_call: TRBJ1-1; clone_size: .; cdr3_nt: TGTGCCAGCAGTGCTCCGACAGTTGGTGAAGCTTTCTTT; cdr3_aa: CASSAPTVGEAFF
d_call: TRBD1; v_call: TRBV20-1; j_call: TRBJ1-5; clone_size: few; cdr3_nt: TGCAGTGCGTCCGGGACAGGCTCAGGGTATCAGCCCCAGCATTTT; cdr3_aa: CSASGTGSGYQPQHF
d_call: .; v_call: TRBV15; j_call: TRBJ1-2; clone_size: few; cdr3_nt: TGTGCCACCAGCGTAGTCGCCTGGGGCGCGGACTATGGCTACACCTTC; cdr3_aa: CATSVVAWGADYGYTF
d_call: TRBD1; v_call: TRBV28; j_call: TRBJ1-4; clone_size: .; cdr3_nt: TGTGCCAGCAGCACCGGGACAGGGGGCATTCCAAAACTGTTTTTT; cdr3_aa: CASSTGTGGIPKLFF
d_call: .; v_call: TRBV27; j_call: TRBJ1-1; clone_size: many; cdr3_nt: TGTGCCAGCAGTTTATACTATAGTCTCCCGACAGGTAAGACTGAAGCTTTCTTT; cdr3_aa: CASSLYYSLPTGKTEAFF
d_call: .; v_call: TRBV7-2; j_call: TRBJ1-1; clone_size: few; cdr3_nt: TGTGCCAGCAGCCTCAACAGGGATAGTGGGATTTTCTTT; cdr3_aa: CASSLNRDSGIFF
d_call: .; v_call: TRBV5-1; j_call: TRBJ2-7; clone_size: few; cdr3_nt: TGCGCCAGCAGCTTGGCGGGGTACGCGGACGAGCAGTACTTC; cdr3_aa: CASSLAGYADEQYF
d_call: .; v_call: TRBV6-1; j_call: TRBJ1-5; clone_size: few; cdr3_nt: TGTGCCAGCAGGGCAGCTTATAGCAATCAGCCCCAGCATTTT; cdr3_aa: CASRAAYSNQPQHF
d_call: .; v_call: TRBV7-2; j_call: TRBJ2-7; clone_size: many; cdr3_nt: TGTGCCAGCAGCTCAGGGGGGAGCATATACGAGCAGTACTTC; cdr3_aa: CASSSGGSIYEQYF
d_call: TRBD1; v_call: TRBV11-1; j_call: TRBJ1-1; clone_size: many; cdr3_nt: TGTGCCAGTCGAACCGGGACAGGGAATGGAAACACTGAAGCTTTCTTT; cdr3_aa: CASRTGTGNGNTEAFF
d_call: .; v_call: TRBV6-1; j_call: TRBJ1-6; clone_size: .; cdr3_nt: TGTGCCAGCAGTCCCGAGGGAGGGAATTCACCCCTCCACTTT; cdr3_aa: CASSPEGGNSPLHF
d_call: .; v_call: TRBV9; j_call: TRBJ1-1; clone_size: few; cdr3_nt: TGTGCCAGCTCTGGGGGAGTAATGAACACTGAAGCTTTCTTT; cdr3_aa: CASSGGVMNTEAFF
d_call: .; v_call: TRBV7-2; j_call: TRBJ2-7; clone_size: many; cdr3_nt: TGTGCCAGCAGCTTGAGGGGTGGCCGGGGGACCTACGAGCAGTACTTC; cdr3_aa: CASSLRGGRGTYEQYF
d_call: .; v_call: TRBV27; j_call: TRBJ2-4; clone_size: few; cdr3_nt: TGTGCCAGCAGTTTTGCTCTCCGAGCCAAAAACATTCAGTACTTC; cdr3_aa: CASSFALRAKNIQYF
d_call: .; v_call: TRBV10-1; j_call: TRBJ2-2; clone_size: .; cdr3_nt: TGTGCCAGCAGTGATTATGGTCGAGAGAACACCGGGGAGCTGTTTTTT; cdr3_aa: CASSDYGRENTGELFF
d_call: .; v_call: TRBV19; j_call: TRBJ1-2; clone_size: .; cdr3_nt: TGTGCCAGTAGTCCACTGACAGGATTTAACTATGGCTACACCTTC; cdr3_aa: CASSPLTGFNYGYTF
d_call: .; v_call: TRBV4-1; j_call: TRBJ1-1; clone_size: few; cdr3_nt: TGCGCCAGCAGCCAAAATACAGGGTTTGAAGCTTTCTTT; cdr3_aa: CASSQNTGFEAFF
d_call: .; v_call: TRBV6-2/TRBV6-3; j_call: TRBJ2-2; clone_size: once; cdr3_nt: TGTGCCAGCAGTTACTCGATTTCCGGGAACCAGGACACCGGGGAGCTGTTTTTT; cdr3_aa: CASSYSISGNQDTGELFF
d_call: TRBD1; v_call: TRBV20-1; j_call: TRBJ2-4; clone_size: .; cdr3_nt: TGCAGTGTCCTGGACAGGGACGGTAAAAACATTCAGTACTTC; cdr3_aa: CSVLDRDGKNIQYF
d_call: .; v_call: TRBV20-1; j_call: TRBJ2-7; clone_size: few; cdr3_nt: TGCAGTGCCCGAGGGTTGAGGGGTGAATTCGACGAGCAGTACTTC; cdr3_aa: CSARGLRGEFDEQYF
d_call: TRBD2; v_call: TRBV11-2; j_call: TRBJ2-4; clone_size: .; cdr3_nt: TGTGCCAGCAGCCAAGATTTTCCGGGAGGGGGGGGCAAAAACATTCAGTACTTC; cdr3_aa: CASSQDFPGGGGKNIQYF
d_call: TRBD1; v_call: TRBV7-2; j_call: TRBJ1-1; clone_size: .; cdr3_nt: TGTGCCAGCAGCCTCAGGGGGCTTTGGGCTGAAGCTTTCTTT; cdr3_aa: CASSLRGLWAEAFF
d_call: .; v_call: TRBV28; j_call: TRBJ2-3; clone_size: .; cdr3_nt: TGTGCCAGCAGTCCCCACGACACCGCAGATACGCAGTATTTT; cdr3_aa: CASSPHDTADTQYF
d_call: .; v_call: TRBV19; j_call: TRBJ2-7; clone_size: once; cdr3_nt: TGTGCCAGTAGTGTCGGGACACTGTACGAGCAGTACTTC; cdr3_aa: CASSVGTLYEQYF
d_call: TRBD1; v_call: TRBV7-2; j_call: TRBJ2-7; clone_size: many; cdr3_nt: TGTGCCAGCAGCTTAATCTCAACGAGGACAGGGGACTACGAGCAGTACTTC; cdr3_aa: CASSLISTRTGDYEQYF
d_call: .; v_call: TRBV28; j_call: TRBJ2-2; clone_size: many; cdr3_nt: TGTGCCAGCAGTTTATACCTCAGGGGCACCGGGGAGCTGTTTTTT; cdr3_aa: CASSLYLRGTGELFF
d_call: TRBD2; v_call: TRBV11-2; j_call: TRBJ2-5; clone_size: many; cdr3_nt: TGTGCCAGCAGCTATAGACTAGCGGGGGCAGAGACCCAGTACTTC; cdr3_aa: CASSYRLAGAETQYF
d_call: .; v_call: TRBV28; j_call: TRBJ2-7; clone_size: many; cdr3_nt: TGTGCCACTTTTAGGAGGGATTCCTACGAGCAGTACTTC; cdr3_aa: CATFRRDSYEQYF
d_call: .; v_call: TRBV5-4; j_call: TRBJ1-1; clone_size: .; cdr3_nt: TGTGCCAGCATCAAGGTTGGGGGGGTAGGGAACACTGAAGCTTTCTTT; cdr3_aa: CASIKVGGVGNTEAFF
d_call: .; v_call: TRBV20-1; j_call: TRBJ2-5; clone_size: many; cdr3_nt: TGCAGTGCTAGAGGGGGTGCGGAGACCCAGTACTTC; cdr3_aa: CSARGGAETQYF
d_call: .; v_call: TRBV10-3; j_call: TRBJ2-1; clone_size: .; cdr3_nt: TGTGCCATCAGTGGTGGAGGGGGGGATGAGCAGTTCTTC; cdr3_aa: CAISGGGGDEQFF
d_call: TRBD2; v_call: TRBV7-9; j_call: TRBJ2-5; clone_size: .; cdr3_nt: TGTGCCAGCAGCGCACCGGGACTACGGGAATCCGAGACCCAGTACTTC; cdr3_aa: CASSAPGLRESETQYF
d_call: .; v_call: TRBV7-8; j_call: TRBJ2-3; clone_size: few; cdr3_nt: TGTGCCAGCAGCAGGAGGGGGACCCCAGATACGCAGTATTTT; cdr3_aa: CASSRRGTPDTQYF
d_call: .; v_call: TRBV6-1; j_call: TRBJ2-5; clone_size: many; cdr3_nt: TGTGCCAGCAGCAGGGAGGCTAGGGAGACCCAGTACTTC; cdr3_aa: CASSREARETQYF
d_call: .; v_call: TRBV11-2; j_call: TRBJ2-3; clone_size: few; cdr3_nt: TGTGCCAGCAGCCGCGGAGATACGCAGTATTTT; cdr3_aa: CASSRGDTQYF
d_call: TRBD2; v_call: TRBV12-3/TRBV12-4; j_call: TRBJ2-7; clone_size: many; cdr3_nt: TGTGCCAGCAGTTTAGGGGGACTAGCCTGGGAGCAGTACTTC; cdr3_aa: CASSLGGLAWEQYF
d_call: TRBD2; v_call: TRBV28; j_call: TRBJ2-1; clone_size: .; cdr3_nt: TGTGCCAGCACCCTGGGACTAGCGGGAGACGAGCAGTTCTTC; cdr3_aa: CASTLGLAGDEQFF
d_call: .; v_call: TRBV7-2; j_call: TRBJ2-7; clone_size: many; cdr3_nt: TGTGCCAGCAACGACGTGGGGGGCTCCTACGAGCAGTACTTC; cdr3_aa: CASNDVGGSYEQYF
d_call: .; v_call: TRBV7-9; j_call: TRBJ1-5; clone_size: few; cdr3_nt: TGTGCCAGCAGCTTAGGGACGGCCTCCTTTCCCACTCAGCCCCAGCATTTT; cdr3_aa: CASSLGTASFPTQPQHF